This T cell receptor beta chain comes out of a study of metastatic and nonmetastatic thyroid tumors. Whole-study results and caveats: A significant increase in TCR beta diversity was reportedly seen in malignant thyroid tumors relative to benign nodules, in blood and tumor.

A few counts support this clone. Its cognate antigen is unknown. At one end, the junction sequence differs from germline, possibly due to a read error. The CDR3 extends over 18 amino acids. From germline, CDR1 is LGHDT and CDR2 YNNKEL (reference sequence). TCRdb re-analyzed the PCR reads through MiXCR. The data contain about 62,000 clones, less than 5% of them singletons. Prior to thyroid surgery, none of the patients had received any treatment. Source material: blood. The TCR originated in a female donor with papillary thyroid cancer or a benign thyroid nodule (not recorded which). Some clones in this sample may be carry-over from other donors' samples. The V gene is TRBV3-1, the J gene TRBJ1-5, with D possibly being TRBD1 (5 bases). The CDR3 sequence is CAGSRTYYGPGWGGPQHF. The CDR3 region has the DNA TGTGCCGGCAGCCGAACTTACTATGGTCCAGGGTGGGGAGGGCCCCAGCATTTT.